These 25 T cell receptor beta chains share one sample of origin, sequenced in a study of cytomegalovirus exposure and HLA in healthy donors. Data came from immunoSEQ multiplex PCR; TCRdb stores just in-frame clones and leaves some out. The table lists 150,000 to 200,000 clones, around 80% of them singletons. Sequencing was performed on PBMCs. These receptors came from a woman in her 30s in good health and CMV-seronegative.

This clone was detected only a few times. V and J are TRBV5-8 and TRBJ2-7, with 9 bases identical to TRBD1. Germline lookup yields CDR1 SGHTS and CDR2 YDEGEE. This CDR3 contains 15 residues. Trimming at V came to 4 bases and at J to 5 bases, leaving 10 bases not matched to a gene. The CDR3 coding sequence is TGTGCCAGCAGCCGGAGACAGGGGGATTCCCACGAGCAGTACTTC. This sequence encodes CASSRRQGDSHEQYF.

The V gene is TRBV6-1, the J gene TRBJ2-1, with 8 nucleotides matching TRBD2. V shed 8 bases, J shed 0 bases, and the junction held 6 bases outside the gene matches. Germline V CDR1 and CDR2: MNHNS, SASEGT. The CDR3 is 15 amino acids. The CDR3 is CASVGAGGSYNEQFF. The CDR3 DNA reads TGTGCCAGCGTAGGGGCGGGAGGCTCCTACAATGAGCAGTTCTTC.

The chain links TRBV20-1 to TRBJ1-1, with D unresolved. The CDR3 spans 11 residues. Trimming took 6 bases from V and 0 from J, leaving 5 bases between them. Per the germline V gene, CDR1 is DFQATT and CDR2 is SNEGSKA (reference sequence). CDR3 protein: CSASMNTEAFF. CDR3 nucleotides: TGCAGTGCGTCCATGAACACTGAAGCTTTCTTT.

The chain joins TRBV7-6 to TRBJ2-5, with TRBD2 identical over 12 bases. V was clipped by 1 base and J by 3 bases; unmatched bases: 0. The CDR3 has 15 amino acids. Looked up from germline, CDR1 is SGHVS and CDR2 is FNYEAQ. The CDR3 is CASSLGLAGEETQYF. The CDR3 DNA reads as TGTGCCAGCAGCTTAGGACTAGCGGGGGAAGAGACCCAGTACTTC.

The J gene is TRBJ1-6, the V gene TRBV7-9, with a weak D call TRBD1 (6 bases). The CDR3 is made up of 14 amino acids. Germline lookup yields CDR1 SEHNR and CDR2 FQNEAQ (reference sequence). Trimming stripped 4 bases from V and 3 bases from J, with 7 bases between. The CDR3 here is CASSWTDYNSPLHF. CDR3 nucleotides: TGTGCCAGCAGCTGGACAGACTATAATTCACCCCTCCACTTT.

The V and J genes are TRBV6-5 and TRBJ1-1; possible D gene TRBD1, 5 bases. The CDR3 totals 14 residues. CDR1 and CDR2 from the germline V gene are MNHEY and SVGAGI. V lost 6 bases and J 1 base, leaving 12 bases between the germline ends. CDR3 sequence reads: CASSAWGRNTEAFF. The CDR3 nucleotides read TGTGCCAGCAGCGCGTGGGGCCGGAACACTGAAGCTTTCTTT.

V is TRBV19 and J is TRBJ2-7; 9 bases align to TRBD1. Per germline, CDR1 LNHDA and CDR2 SQIVND (reference sequence). The ends lost 4 bases at V and 4 bases at J; junction bases unmatched: 8. This CDR3 spans 15 amino acids. The CDR3 DNA reads as TGTGCCAGTAGTAAAGAGAGGACAGGGGAATACGAGCAGTACTTC. It translates to CASSKERTGEYEQYF.

The gene calls are TRBV18 and TRBJ2-2, with 12 positions matching TRBD1. CDR1 is KGHSH and CDR2 is LQKENI in the germline V gene. This CDR3 comprises 17 residues. J gave up 2 bases and V 2 bases, and 3 bases lay outside the gene matches. The CDR3 DNA reads as TGTGCCAGCTCACCATTGGGACAGGGGGCTAACACCGGGGAGCTGTTTTTT. Translated: CASSPLGQGANTGELFF.

This clone was picked up many times. V and J are TRBV4-1 and TRBJ1-3; tentatively, D is TRBD1 (6 bases). The CDR3 loop spans 17 amino acids. V lost 1 base, J lost 0 bases, and 13 bases lay in between. Germline loops: CDR1 MGHRA, CDR2 YSYEKL. The CDR3 DNA reads as TGCGCCAGCAGCCAAGTGGGGGGGCTACCCTCTGGAAACACCATATATTTT. It specifies CASSQVGGLPSGNTIYF.

The chain uses TRBV10-3 and TRBJ1-1; a weak D match, TRBD1 (5 bases). Germline V gives CDR1 ENHRY, CDR2 SYGVKD. The CDR3 spans 12 residues. The ends were cut back, 10 bases at V and 4 bases at J, with 13 bases in the middle. The chain's CDR3 is CATKDRGTEAFF. The CDR3 bases are TGTGCCACCAAAGATAGGGGCACTGAAGCTTTCTTT.

The chain uses TRBV30 and TRBJ1-2; a weak D match, TRBD1 (5 bases). The V gene's germline CDR1 is GTSNPN and CDR2 SVGIG (reference sequence). V dropped 0 bases and J dropped 0 bases, with 14 bases sitting between them. The CDR3 is made up of 16 amino acids. The CDR3 bases are TGTGCCTGGAGTGTGGGGGGAGCCCGAGCTAACTATGGCTACACCTTC. Translated, it gives CAWSVGGARANYGYTF.

CDR3 nucleotide sequence: TGCGCCAGCAGCTCCCAAGAGGCCTCCACAGATACGCAGTATTTT. Its protein is CASSSQEASTDTQYF. The chain joins TRBV5-1 to TRBJ2-3, with no clear D. Germline CDR1 reads SGHRS; CDR2 reads YFSETQ. This CDR3 is built from 15 residues. Trimming took 3 bases from V and 2 from J, leaving 13 bases between them.

CDR3 amino acids: CASTYGTSGSYEQYF. The CDR3 DNA follows: TGTGCCAGCACTTATGGGACTAGCGGCTCCTACGAGCAGTACTTC. The chain recombines TRBV6-1 with TRBJ2-7; 11 nucleotides line up with TRBD2. The germline gives CDR1 MNHNS, CDR2 SASEGT. The length of the CDR3 is 15 residues. The V and J ends lost 7 bases and 0 bases, in that order; junction bases with no gene match: 5.

The V and J genes are TRBV28 and TRBJ1-2; tentatively, D is TRBD1 (5 bases). Between the trimmed V and J ends, which lost 2 bases and 4 bases, there was a span of 11 bases. The CDR3 is 14 residues long. Germline CDR1 reads MDHEN; CDR2 reads SYDVKM. This chain's CDR3 is CASSLGGGGYGYTF. The CDR3 nucleotides read TGTGCCAGCAGTTTAGGCGGGGGGGGCTATGGCTACACCTTC.

This clone was observed a handful of times. V usage is TRBV5-4 and J usage is TRBJ2-3, with a possible D match to TRBD1 (6 bases). V gave up 4 bases and J gave up 1 base, with 13 bases separating them. CDR1 and CDR2 from the germline V gene are SGHNT and YYREEE (reference sequence). This CDR3 has 15 amino acids. The CDR3 loop is CASSPYRQGTDTQYF. CDR3 nucleotide sequence: TGTGCCAGCAGCCCCTACCGACAGGGCACAGATACGCAGTATTTT.

The genes are TRBV29-1 and TRBJ2-1, with TRBD1 identical over 10 bases. The CDR3 length is 15 residues. Germline V gene sequence: CDR1 SQVTM, CDR2 ANQGSEA. V was pared by 8 bases and J by 3 bases, with 10 bases of the junction left unmatched. CDR3 nucleotide sequence: TGCAGCTTCGACGACAGGGGGCGCTTCTACAATGAGCAGTTCTTC. Amino acids: CSFDDRGRFYNEQFF.

The V gene is TRBV5-1, the J gene TRBJ1-2; D not resolved. Germline assignment: CDR1 SGHRS and CDR2 YFSETQ. V lost 0 bases and J lost 4, with 10 bases in between. The CDR3 totals 14 residues. The CDR3 sequence: CASSLEAVSYGYTF. DNA of the CDR3: TGCGCCAGCAGCTTGGAGGCGGTAAGCTATGGCTACACCTTC.

In this sample, this clone turned up once. The J gene is TRBJ2-3, the V gene TRBV27; no clear D gene. Trimming left V 4 bases short and J 2 bases short, with 10 bases between. CDR1 is MNHEY and CDR2 is SMNVEV in the germline V gene (reference sequence). The CDR3 contains 14 residues. DNA of the CDR3: TGTGCCAGCAGTTCGTTGCGGCACACAGATACGCAGTATTTT. Encoded protein: CASSSLRHTDTQYF.

The J gene is TRBJ2-7, the V gene TRBV5-6; TRBD1 matches 10 bases. The CDR3 covers 15 residues. V trimming: 1 base; J trimming: 4 bases; junction bases outside the gene matches: 5. Germline-derived CDR1 and CDR2 are SGHDT and YYEEEE. The CDR3 sequence: CASSLRGQGYYEQYF. DNA for the CDR3: TGTGCCAGCAGCTTGAGGGGACAGGGGTATTACGAGCAGTACTTC. The variable domain in full, completed from reference TRBV5-6 and TRBJ2-7, reads DAGVTQSPTHLIKTRGQQVTLRCSPKSGHDTVSWYQQALGQGPQFIFQYYEEEERQRGNFPDRFSGHQFPNYSSELNVNALLLGDSALYLCASSLRGQGYYEQYFGPGTRLTVT.

The V call is TRBV11-2, the J call TRBJ2-2; tentatively, D is TRBD1 (5 bases). The CDR3 is 14 amino acids. Germline assignment: CDR1 SGHAT and CDR2 FQNNGV. With 8 bases removed from V and 7 bases from J, the gap between germline ends came to 17 bases. CDR3 sequence: CASGWSKGYGELFF. The CDR3 region has the DNA TGTGCCAGCGGATGGTCAAAGGGGTACGGGGAGCTGTTTTTT. Variable domain in full (rest from reference TRBV11-2 and TRBJ2-2): EAGVAQSPRYKIIEKRQSVAFWCNPISGHATLYWYQQILGQGPKLLIQFQNNGVVDDSQLPKDRFSAERLKGVDSTLKIQPAKLEDSAVYLCASGWSKGYGELFFGEGSRLTVL.

The genes are TRBV14 and TRBJ2-1; D unresolved. V gave up 4 bases and J gave up 11 bases, with 12 bases separating them. This CDR3 spans 12 amino acids. Per germline, CDR1 SGHDN and CDR2 FVKESK. The DNA for the CDR3 is TGTGCCAGCAGCCCTAAAAACCTACAGCAGTTCTTC. It is translated as CASSPKNLQQFF.

The chain combines TRBV11-2 with TRBJ1-2, with TRBD1 identical over 7 bases. CDR1 and CDR2 from the germline V gene are SGHAT and FQNNGV. The length of the CDR3 is 16 residues. The junction had 17 bases not matched to a gene; V was cut back by 6 bases and J by 7 bases. CDR3 nucleotide sequence: TGTGCCAGCAGTCGAGCGCAGACAGGGAAGTTTGGTGGCTACACCTTC. Its translation: CASSRAQTGKFGGYTF.

The J gene is TRBJ2-3, the V gene TRBV2; D not resolved. The CDR3 contains 14 residues. Trimming pared 3 bases from V and 2 bases from J, leaving 9 bases between. CDR1 SNHLY and CDR2 FYNNEI come from the germline V gene. CDR3 bases: TGTGCCAGCAGTGAGGGCTTCTACACAGATACGCAGTATTTT. Translated, it gives CASSEGFYTDTQYF.

This clone was recorded once. This chain's CDR3 is CASSEQGTSGTFLSYNEQFF. CDR3 in DNA: TGCGCCAGCAGTGAACAAGGGACTAGCGGGACTTTTCTCTCCTACAATGAGCAGTTCTTC. The J gene is TRBJ2-1, the V gene TRBV10-1; 13 nucleotides align to TRBD2. In germline, CDR1 is WNHNN, CDR2 SYGVQD (reference sequence). Trimming cost V 3 bases and J 0 bases; bases outside gene matches: 11. There are 20 residues in the CDR3.

This chain uses TRBV19 with TRBJ2-1, with 10 bases lining up with TRBD2. Germline loops: CDR1 LNHDA, CDR2 SQIVND (reference sequence). Trimming at V came to 5 bases and at J to 2 bases, leaving 3 bases not matched to a gene. The CDR3 is made up of 15 amino acids. The CDR3 coding sequence is TGTGCCAGTAGTGGGCTAGCGGGAGCCTACAATGAGCAGTTCTTC. It codes for CASSGLAGAYNEQFF.